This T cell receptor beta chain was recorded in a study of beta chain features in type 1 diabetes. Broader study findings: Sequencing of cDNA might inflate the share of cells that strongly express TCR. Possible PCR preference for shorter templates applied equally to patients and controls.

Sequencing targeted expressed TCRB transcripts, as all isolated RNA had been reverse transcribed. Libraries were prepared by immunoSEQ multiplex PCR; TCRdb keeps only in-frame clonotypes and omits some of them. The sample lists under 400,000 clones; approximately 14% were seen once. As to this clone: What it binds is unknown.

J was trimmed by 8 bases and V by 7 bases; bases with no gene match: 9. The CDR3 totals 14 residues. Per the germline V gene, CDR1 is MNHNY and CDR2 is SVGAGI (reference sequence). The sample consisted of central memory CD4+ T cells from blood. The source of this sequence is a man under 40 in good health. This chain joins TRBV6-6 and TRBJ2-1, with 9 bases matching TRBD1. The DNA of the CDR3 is TGTGCCAGCATGCCTGGGACAGGGAGGTATGAGCAGTTCTTC. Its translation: CASMPGTGRYEQFF.